This T cell receptor beta chain is from a study of blood T cell repertoires in COVID-19. Study-wide context: COVID-19 samples from acute and convalescent phases originated in the United States, Italy and Spain. From T cells, B-cell-depleted T cells, or PBMCs came the material, which was cDNA or gDNA.

This clone was picked up a small number of times. Libraries were prepared by immunoSEQ multiplex PCR; TCRdb keeps only in-frame clonotypes and omits some of them. The table records approximately 50,000 clones, about three quarters of them present only once. This clonotype was obtained from a man in his 70s with active or convalescent COVID-19. Sequenced: peripheral blood.

CDR3 loop: CASSLVGAGGPEQFF. The CDR3 nucleotides read TGTGCCAGCAGCTTAGTGGGAGCGGGAGGGCCTGAGCAGTTCTTC. This sequence joins TRBV11-3 and TRBJ2-1; TRBD2 aligns across 10 bases. Germline CDR1 reads SGHNT; CDR2 reads YENEEA. The CDR3 covers 15 residues. Unmatched junction bases numbered 6, after V lost 1 base and J lost 9 bases.